The next 27 T cell receptor beta chains were all read from a single sample in a study of identical twins. TCRdb ran MiXCR on the 5' RACE reads and lists one entry per CDR3 protein. Here the sample spans about 720,000 distinct CDR3 sequences, around a sixth being singletons. Separately, the same data were catalogued under a study of T cells expressing NK-cell markers.

Material for sequencing was PBMCs. Receptors originate from a woman between 18 and 29 years old in good health.

This sequence joins TRBV7-3 and TRBJ2-3; the match to TRBD2 covers 8 bases. Germline loops: CDR1 SGHTA, CDR2 FQGTGA. The CDR3 is made up of 15 amino acids. J lost 1 base, V lost 0 bases, and 0 bases had no gene match. The DNA for the CDR3 is TGTGCCAGCAGCTTAACCGGGAGGGGCACAGATACGCAGTATTTT. Its protein product is CASSLTGRGTDTQYF.

This clonotype was detected only a few times. CDR3 nucleotide sequence: TGTGCCACCGGGACAGGGACCACAGATACGCAGTATTTT. This translates into CATGTGTTDTQYF. V and J are TRBV10-3 and TRBJ2-3; 9 bases match TRBD1. The V gene's germline CDR1 is ENHRY and CDR2 SYGVKD. The CDR3 has 13 residues. V lost 10 bases, J lost 2 bases, and 4 bases stayed unmatched.

This clonotype was detected many times. The V call is TRBV7-9, the J call TRBJ1-2; 8 nucleotides match TRBD1. CDR1 SEHNR and CDR2 FQNEAQ come from the germline V gene (reference sequence). The CDR3 contains 15 residues. V trimming: 5 bases; J trimming: 2 bases; junction bases outside the gene matches: 7. The CDR3 here is CASSLGQGLNYGYTF. CDR3 in DNA: TGTGCCAGCAGCCTAGGACAGGGCCTCAACTATGGCTACACCTTC.

In this sample, this clonotype turned up many times. The chain carries TRBV12-3 or TRBV12-4 and TRBJ2-1; D is unclear. V lost 4 bases and J 9 bases, leaving 10 bases between the germline ends. This CDR3 is 12 amino acids long. CDR3 loop: CASSSLEFEQFF. The CDR3, as DNA: TGTGCCAGCAGTTCTCTAGAGTTTGAGCAGTTCTTC.

This clonotype was found a few times. The J gene is TRBJ2-2, the V gene TRBV12-3 or TRBV12-4; D not resolved. Deletions cut 3 bases from V and 4 bases from J, with 12 bases between. This CDR3 is 15 amino acids long. CDR3 sequence reads: CASSFQPGSTGELFF. CDR3 DNA sequence: TGTGCCAGCAGTTTTCAGCCAGGCAGCACCGGGGAGCTGTTTTTT.

There are many counts of this clonotype. The rearrangement links TRBV20-1 to TRBJ2-1, with TRBD2 matching over 13 bases. The CDR3 is 15 residues long. V shed 4 bases, J shed 5 bases, and the junction held 5 bases outside the gene matches. Germline V lookup: CDR1 DFQATT, CDR2 SNEGSKA (reference sequence). The CDR3 here is CSAIRLAGGHNEQFF. DNA for the CDR3: TGCAGTGCTATCCGACTAGCGGGAGGCCACAATGAGCAGTTCTTC.

This clonotype was observed a few times. This chain links TRBV6-1 with TRBJ1-3; D perhaps matches TRBD1 (5 bases). The V and J ends lost 7 bases and 2 bases respectively, with 15 bases between them. CDR3 length: 15 residues. CDR1 is MNHNS and CDR2 is SASEGT in the germline V gene. The CDR3: CASTQSRGAGNTIYF. The CDR3 DNA is TGTGCCAGCACCCAGAGTCGGGGGGCTGGAAACACCATATATTTT.

The sample holds a few counts of this clonotype. The V call is TRBV5-1, the J call TRBJ1-2, with 8 positions matching TRBD1. The V gene's germline CDR1 is SGHRS and CDR2 YFSETQ. Trimming took 6 bases from V and 5 from J; bases not matched to a gene: 9. The CDR3 has 14 amino acids. CDR3 DNA: TGCGCCAGCACCGTGGACAGGGTCGGGTATGGCTACACCTTC. It encodes CASTVDRVGYGYTF.

This clonotype appeared a few times. The chain joins TRBV10-3 to TRBJ2-4, with 7 bases fitting TRBD2. The CDR3 is 12 amino acids. Trimming took 3 bases from V and 8 from J; bases not matched to a gene: 1. Germline V gene data show CDR1 as ENHRY and CDR2 as SYGVKD. The CDR3 DNA reads as TGTGCCATCAGTGACCGGGAGGACATTCAGTACTTC. Encoded protein: CAISDREDIQYF.

The chain links TRBV6-1 to TRBJ1-5; D uncertain. CDR3 length equals 14 residues. The germline CDR1 and CDR2 sequences are MNHNS and SASEGT. The V gene lost 6 bases and the J gene lost 0 bases, with 9 bases spanning the gap. As DNA, the CDR3 is TGTGCCAGCAGAGGGAGCCATAGCAATCAGCCCCAGCATTTT. Amino acids: CASRGSHSNQPQHF.

The gene calls are TRBV29-1 and TRBJ2-1; maybe TRBD1 (6 bases). This CDR3 contains 14 residues. Germline assignment: CDR1 SQVTM and CDR2 ANQGSEA. V lost 7 bases to trimming and J lost 4 bases, with 17 bases between them. The CDR3 DNA reads as TGCAGCGGGTGGGGGCAGGCCATTTACAATGAGCAGTTCTTC. The encoded protein is CSGWGQAIYNEQFF.

In its sample, this clonotype was seen a few times. The chain uses TRBV12-3 or TRBV12-4 and TRBJ2-7; a weak D match, TRBD1 (5 bases). The V end lost 8 bases, the J end lost 5 bases, and 22 bases lay between the germline ends. The CDR3 extends over 15 amino acids. CDR3 nucleotide sequence: TGTGCCAGCTCCGGTCGACGGACACTCAGAGACGAGCAGTACTTC. This codes for CASSGRRTLRDEQYF.

The J gene is TRBJ2-1, the V gene TRBV4-3; 8 bases agree with TRBD2. CDR1 and CDR2 (germline): LGHNA, YSLEER. The CDR3 loop spans 13 amino acids. V was clipped by 6 bases and J by 6 bases; unmatched bases: 4. The CDR3 spells CASSTGLVNEQFF. The DNA for the CDR3 is TGCGCCAGCAGTACGGGACTAGTCAATGAGCAGTTCTTC.

In this sample, this clonotype turned up a few times. The gene calls are TRBV27 and TRBJ1-1, with a possible D match to TRBD1 (5 bases). Germline loops: CDR1 MNHEY, CDR2 SMNVEV (reference sequence). Trimming shortened V by 4 bases and J by 1 base, and 7 bases separated the two germline ends. There are 13 residues in the CDR3. The CDR3 DNA follows: TGTGCCAGCAGTTGGGGGGAGAACACTGAAGCTTTCTTT. Residues: CASSWGENTEAFF.

CDR3 sequence (DNA): TGCAGTGCTAGAGTGGGGGAGGGGGCTCAGCCCCAGCATTTT. This sequence encodes CSARVGEGAQPQHF. The gene calls are TRBV20-1 and TRBJ1-5, with 7 nucleotides matching TRBD1. From germline, CDR1 is DFQATT and CDR2 SNEGSKA (reference sequence). The J segment lost 6 bases and the V segment lost 1 base, leaving 6 bases of the junction unmatched. This CDR3 region has 14 residues.

This clonotype was seen only a few times. V gene TRBV30 combines with J gene TRBJ2-7; 7 bases match TRBD2. The germline CDR1 and CDR2 sequences are GTSNPN and SVGIG (reference sequence). CDR3 length: 12 residues. The CDR3 region has the DNA TGTGCGTACCGCGGGGGTTCCTACGAGCAGTACTTC. Translation: CAYRGGSYEQYF.

The V call is TRBV7-3, the J call TRBJ1-2; perhaps TRBD1 as D (5 bases). The CDR3 runs 14 residues. V was clipped by 6 bases and J by 5 bases, with 16 bases between them. Germline CDR1 reads SGHTA; CDR2 reads FQGTGA. The DNA for the CDR3 is TGTGCCAGCAGGATCGGGGGGGTTGGGTATGGCTACACCTTC. Residues: CASRIGGVGYGYTF. The variable domain in full, completed from reference TRBV7-3 and TRBJ1-2, reads GAGVSQTPSNKVTEKGKYVELRCDPISGHTALYWYRQSLGQGPEFLIYFQGTGAADDSGLPNDRFFAVRPEGSVSTLKIQRTERGDSAVYLCASRIGGVGYGYTFGSGTRLTVV.

V usage is TRBV20-1 and J usage is TRBJ1-4, with D unresolved. The germline CDR1 and CDR2 sequences are DFQATT and SNEGSKA (reference sequence). V was shortened by 3 bases and J by 8 bases, with 13 bases between the two germline ends. This CDR3 is 13 amino acids long. The CDR3 region has the DNA TGCAGTGCTAGGGGAGGGATAGGGGAAAAACTGTTTTTT. Amino acid sequence: CSARGGIGEKLFF.

This clonotype turned up a few times. This chain joins TRBV4-3 and TRBJ2-7, with TRBD2 identical over 9 bases. There are 13 residues in the CDR3. Germline CDR1 reads LGHNA; CDR2 reads YSLEER. The J segment lost 3 bases and the V segment lost 6 bases, leaving 3 bases of the junction unmatched. The CDR3 is CASSRRGGYEQYF. Written as DNA, the CDR3 is TGCGCCAGCAGTCGGCGGGGGGGCTACGAGCAGTACTTC.

This clonotype was counted at least ten times. This chain joins TRBV5-1 and TRBJ2-1, with D perhaps TRBD2 (7 bases). There are 14 residues in the CDR3. Germline V gene data show CDR1 as SGHRS and CDR2 as YFSETQ. The germline V and J ends were trimmed by 3 bases and 2 bases, with 9 bases remaining between them. CDR3 DNA sequence: TGCGCCAGCAGCTCCGGGGGGCCCTACAATGAGCAGTTCTTC. Its translation: CASSSGGPYNEQFF.

This clonotype appeared a few times. V usage is TRBV6-5 and J usage is TRBJ1-2; D call uncertain. Per the germline V gene, CDR1 is MNHEY and CDR2 is SVGAGI. This CDR3 spans 13 amino acids. Deletions cut 0 bases from V and 9 bases from J, with 11 bases between. In DNA form, the CDR3 reads TGTGCCAGCAGTTACTCGCGGGCAGCAAGCTACACCTTC. As protein: CASSYSRAASYTF.

V and J are TRBV5-1 and TRBJ2-3; the match to TRBD1 covers 8 bases. The V gene's germline CDR1 is SGHRS and CDR2 YFSETQ. After removal of 4 bases from V and 2 bases from J, the junction contained 6 bases not matched to a gene. CDR3 size: 15 residues. CDR3 DNA: TGCGCCAGCAGCCAAGGGACAGGTGACACAGATACGCAGTATTTT. Translating gives CASSQGTGDTDTQYF.

This clonotype was found many times. The J gene is TRBJ2-1, the V gene TRBV5-1, with no clear D. The germline V and J ends were trimmed by 6 bases and 14 bases, with 6 bases remaining between them. Germline V gives CDR1 SGHRS, CDR2 YFSETQ. The CDR3 is 8 amino acids. CDR3 nucleotide sequence: TGCGCCAGCAAGTTTAAGTTCTTC. As protein: CASKFKFF. Full variable domain (outside the CDR3, taken from reference TRBV5-1 and TRBJ2-1): KAGVTQTPRYLIKTRGQQVTLSCSPISGHRSVSWYQQTPGQGLQFLFEYFSETQRNKGNFPGRFSGRQFSNSRSEMNVSTLELGDSALYLCASKFKFFGPGTRLTVL.

The J gene is TRBJ1-2, the V gene TRBV5-5, with TRBD1 as a possible D gene (6 bases). Trimming stripped 4 bases from V and 1 base from J, with 14 bases between. The germline gives CDR1 SGHKS, CDR2 YYEKEE (reference sequence). This CDR3 spans 15 amino acids. The CDR3 DNA is TGTGCCAGCAGCGAAAATCACAGGGATAACTATGGCTACACCTTC. It is translated as CASSENHRDNYGYTF.

This clonotype turned up a few times. This chain joins TRBV12-3 or TRBV12-4 and TRBJ1-1; D may be TRBD1 (6 bases). The CDR3 runs to 12 residues. V gave up 4 bases and J gave up 6 bases, with 9 bases separating them. The CDR3 coding sequence is TGTGCCAGCAGTTGGGACAACGCTGAAGCTTTCTTT. Translated: CASSWDNAEAFF.

This clonotype appeared a few times. CDR3 protein: CASSPYEGATGELFF. CDR3 sequence (DNA): TGTGCCAGCAGCCCCTACGAGGGGGCCACCGGGGAGCTGTTTTTT. V and J are TRBV3-1 and TRBJ2-2, with 7 nucleotides matching TRBD1. With V trimmed by 4 bases and J by 4 bases, 6 bases remained unmatched. This CDR3 is 15 amino acids long. CDR1 is LGHDT, CDR2 YNNKEL, per germline (reference sequence).

This clonotype has ten or more counts. The chain employs TRBV5-1 and TRBJ2-1, with 10 bases lining up with TRBD1. This CDR3 comprises 13 residues. The junction had 6 bases not matched to a gene; V was cut back by 5 bases and J by 10 bases. Per germline, CDR1 SGHRS and CDR2 YFSETQ. CDR3 in DNA: TGCGCCAGCAGGGGACAGGGGTTCGAGGAGCAGTTCTTC. Its translation: CASRGQGFEEQFF. Based on the CDR3 plus reference TRBV5-1 and TRBJ2-1, the full variable domain is KAGVTQTPRYLIKTRGQQVTLSCSPISGHRSVSWYQQTPGQGLQFLFEYFSETQRNKGNFPGRFSGRQFSNSRSEMNVSTLELGDSALYLCASRGQGFEEQFFGPGTRLTVL.